These T cell receptor beta chains were read from a single sample in a study of neurological immune-mediated disorders. Using its own MiXCR run on the 5' RACE reads, TCRdb lists one record per CDR3 protein. Among about 55,000 distinct CDR3 sequences listed, approximately 4.4% were seen once. The sample taken for sequencing was PBMCs. The receptor set was obtained from a man aged 50-60 years with multiple sclerosis. Each CDR3 is given with its conserved first and last residue. The D gene is left open where the match is weak. Rows give clone size only sometimes, using once, few, many, or a class for an expanded clone.

TGCAGCGTTCCGACGGAGATCGAACAGGATACGCAGTATTTT	CSVPTEIEQDTQYF	-	TRBJ2-3	TRBV29-1	many
TGTGCCAGCAGGCTATTACAGGATGAAGCTTTCTTT	CASRLLQDEAFF	-	TRBJ1-1	TRBV12-3/TRBV12-4	many
TGTGCCATCGGGGCTAGCAATCAGCCCCAGCATTTT	CAIGASNQPQHF	-	TRBJ1-5	TRBV10-3	many
TGCGCCAGCAGCTTGGGAAGCTCTGGAAACACCATATATTTT	CASSLGSSGNTIYF	-	TRBJ1-3	TRBV5-1	many
TGTGCCAGCAGTTACTCTAGGTTCAGGCGTGAGCAGTTCTTC	CASSYSRFRREQFF	-	TRBJ2-1	TRBV6-5	-
TGTGCCAGCAGCGCGACTAGGGGGGAATACAATGAGCAGTTCTTC	CASSATRGEYNEQFF	-	TRBJ2-1	TRBV7-2	many
TGCAGTGCTAGAGACCCGGGACACTGGAACACTGAAGCTTTCTTT	CSARDPGHWNTEAFF	-	TRBJ1-1	TRBV20-1	many
TGCAGTGCTAGAGGCAGGGCGCTGTCCGGGGAGCTGTTTTTT	CSARGRALSGELFF	-	TRBJ2-2	TRBV20-1	many
TGTGCCACCAGTGCCCTTCTTGTAGCGGGAGAGGCCAATGAGCAGTTCTTC	CATSALLVAGEANEQFF	TRBD2	TRBJ2-1	TRBV24-1	many
TGTGCCAGCAGTTTTCGCAGCAATCAGCCCCAGAATTTT	CASSFRSNQPQNF	-	TRBJ1-5	TRBV12-3/TRBV12-4	few
TGCGCCAGCAGCTTGGATGGGGGGGTAAATCAGCCCCAGCATTTT	CASSLDGGVNQPQHF	-	TRBJ1-5	TRBV5-1	many
TGTGCCAGCAGCCTAGATCAGGGGGCGAGAAACGAGCAGTACTTC	CASSLDQGARNEQYF	TRBD1	TRBJ2-7	TRBV7-8	many
TGCGGCCTGGGGGACAGGGGGTATAATGAGCAGTTCTTC	CGLGDRGYNEQFF	TRBD1	TRBJ2-1	TRBV29-1	many
TGTGCCAGCAGCCAAGATACCACTAGCGGGGGGGATACAGATACGCAGTATTTT	CASSQDTTSGGDTDTQYF	TRBD2	TRBJ2-3	TRBV4-2	many
TGTGCCAGCAGTGAAGTCGGTGCTCAAGAGACCCAGTACTTC	CASSEVGAQETQYF	-	TRBJ2-5	TRBV6-1	many
TGTGCCAGCAGTCCCCGGACAGGGGGAGCCTACGAGCAGTACTTC	CASSPRTGGAYEQYF	TRBD1	TRBJ2-7	TRBV4-2	many
TGCAGTGCTACCTTAGGGACTAGCAACTACGAGCAGTACTTC	CSATLGTSNYEQYF	TRBD2	TRBJ2-7	TRBV20-1	many
TGTGCCATCACCGGAGGGATTAACACTGAAGCTTTCTTT	CAITGGINTEAFF	-	TRBJ1-1	TRBV28	many
TGTGCCAGCAGCTATGGAAAGGGGAACACTGAAGCTTTCTTT	CASSYGKGNTEAFF	-	TRBJ1-1	TRBV5-6	few
TGTGCCATCAGCAAACTAGCGGGGAGCGTCAGCTCCTACAATGAGCAGTTCTTC	CAISKLAGSVSSYNEQFF	TRBD2	TRBJ2-1	TRBV10-3	many
TGCGCCAGCAGCTTGGTTGGGACAGGGTTTAACGAGCAGTACTTC	CASSLVGTGFNEQYF	TRBD1	TRBJ2-7	TRBV5-1	many
TGCGCCAGCAGCTTGGAACGGGGACAGGGGGGCACAGATACGCAGTATTTT	CASSLERGQGGTDTQYF	TRBD1	TRBJ2-3	TRBV5-1	many